The clone carrying this T cell receptor beta chain was counted a single time. Germline values: CDR1 MGHRA, CDR2 YSYEKL. With V trimmed by 3 bases and J by 3 bases, 5 bases remained unmatched. The CDR3 is made up of 16 amino acids. These data come from a study of shared clonotypes between healthy human individuals. Per the authors' pipeline: Filtering differed, since immunoSEQ gave only junction sequences and no quality scores. Sequencing used immunoSEQ multiplex PCR; TCRdb keeps in-frame clones, though not all of them. V and J calls and clone size follow that table, whereas D and trimming were derived from the DNA. Of some 2 million clones listed, approximately 94% were seen once; the top ten hold 0.95% to 1.5%. Naive CD8 cells lacked CD45RO, underwent positive selection for CCR7 and left out terminally differentiated effector memory CD45RA+ cells.

The sequenced sample was naive CD8+ T cells sorted from blood. The chain has TRBV4-1 and TRBJ2-3; 11 bases map to TRBD2. The source is a man younger than 30 in good health. The CDR3 DNA reads TGCGCCAGCAGCCATATAGCGGGGGGGCTGACAGATACGCAGTATTTT. Residues: CASSHIAGGLTDTQYF.